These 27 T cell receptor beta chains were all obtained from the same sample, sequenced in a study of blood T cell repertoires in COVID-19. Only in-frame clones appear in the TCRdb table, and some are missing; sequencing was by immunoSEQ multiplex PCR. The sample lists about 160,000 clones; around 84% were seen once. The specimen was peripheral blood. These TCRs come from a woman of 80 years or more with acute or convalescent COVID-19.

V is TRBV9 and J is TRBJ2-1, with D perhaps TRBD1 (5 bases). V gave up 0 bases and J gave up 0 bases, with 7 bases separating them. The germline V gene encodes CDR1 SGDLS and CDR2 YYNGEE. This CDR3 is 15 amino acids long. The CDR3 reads CASSVEGNSYNEQFF. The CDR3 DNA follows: TGTGCCAGCAGCGTAGAGGGGAACTCCTACAATGAGCAGTTCTTC.

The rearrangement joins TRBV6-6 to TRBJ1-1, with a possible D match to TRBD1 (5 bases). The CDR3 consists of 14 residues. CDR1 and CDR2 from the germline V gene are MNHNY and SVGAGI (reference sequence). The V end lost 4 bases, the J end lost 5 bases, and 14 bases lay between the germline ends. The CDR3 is CASSFPGDRTEAFF. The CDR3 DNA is TGTGCCAGCAGTTTTCCGGGGGACCGGACTGAAGCTTTCTTT.

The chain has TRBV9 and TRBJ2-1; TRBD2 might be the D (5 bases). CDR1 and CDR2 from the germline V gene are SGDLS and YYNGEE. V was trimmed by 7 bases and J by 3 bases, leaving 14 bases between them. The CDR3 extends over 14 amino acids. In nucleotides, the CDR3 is TGTGCCAGCTATAACAAGGAGGTCTACAATGAGCAGTTCTTC. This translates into CASYNKEVYNEQFF.

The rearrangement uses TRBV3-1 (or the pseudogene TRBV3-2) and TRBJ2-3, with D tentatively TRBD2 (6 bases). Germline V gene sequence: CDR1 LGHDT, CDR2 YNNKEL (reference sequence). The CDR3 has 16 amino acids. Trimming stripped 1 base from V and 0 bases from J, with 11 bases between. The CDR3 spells CASSQGLATSTDTQYF. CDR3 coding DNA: TGTGCCAGCAGCCAAGGCCTAGCGACTAGCACAGATACGCAGTATTTT.

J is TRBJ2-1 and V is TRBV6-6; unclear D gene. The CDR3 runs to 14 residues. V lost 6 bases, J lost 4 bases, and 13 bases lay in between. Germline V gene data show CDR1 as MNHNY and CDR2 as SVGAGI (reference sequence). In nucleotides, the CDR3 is TGTGCCAGCAGCCCGGGTCCTACGTACAATGAGCAGTTCTTC. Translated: CASSPGPTYNEQFF.

The DNA of the CDR3 is TGTGCCAGCAAGTCTGGGGGGTCCAGCTACGAGCAGTACTTC. This gives the protein CASKSGGSSYEQYF. The chain recombines TRBV19 with TRBJ2-7; weak D call: TRBD2 (6 bases). Trimming took 9 bases from V and 3 from J, leaving 18 bases between them. The CDR3 loop spans 14 amino acids. CDR1 and CDR2 from the germline V gene are LNHDA and SQIVND (reference sequence).

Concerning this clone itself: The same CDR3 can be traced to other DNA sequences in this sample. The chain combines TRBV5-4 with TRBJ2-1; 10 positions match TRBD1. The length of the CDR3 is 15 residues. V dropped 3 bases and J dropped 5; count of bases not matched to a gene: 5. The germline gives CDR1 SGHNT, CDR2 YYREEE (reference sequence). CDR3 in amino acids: CASSSGQGRNNEQFF. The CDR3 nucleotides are TGTGCCAGCAGCTCGGGACAGGGGCGAAACAATGAGCAGTTCTTC.

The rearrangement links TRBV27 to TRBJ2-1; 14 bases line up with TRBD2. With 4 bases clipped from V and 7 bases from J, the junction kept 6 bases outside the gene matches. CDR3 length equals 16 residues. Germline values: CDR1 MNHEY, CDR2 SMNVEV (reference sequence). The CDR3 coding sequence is TGTGCCAGCAGTTCATTGGGGACTAGCGGGAGAAATGAGCAGTTCTTC. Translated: CASSSLGTSGRNEQFF.

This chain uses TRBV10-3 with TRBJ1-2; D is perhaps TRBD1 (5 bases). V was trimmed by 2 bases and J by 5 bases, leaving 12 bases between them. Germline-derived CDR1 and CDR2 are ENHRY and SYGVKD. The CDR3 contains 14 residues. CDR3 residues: CAISERPGLYGYTF. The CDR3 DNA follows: TGTGCCATCAGTGAGCGGCCAGGGTTGTATGGCTACACCTTC.

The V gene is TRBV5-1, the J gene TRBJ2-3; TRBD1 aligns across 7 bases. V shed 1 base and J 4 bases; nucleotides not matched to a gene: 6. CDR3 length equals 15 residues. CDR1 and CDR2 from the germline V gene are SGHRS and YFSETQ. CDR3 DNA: TGCGCCAGCAGCTTGAACAGGGGAAGCGCAGATACGCAGTATTTT. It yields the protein CASSLNRGSADTQYF. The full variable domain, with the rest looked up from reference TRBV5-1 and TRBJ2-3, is KAGVTQTPRYLIKTRGQQVTLSCSPISGHRSVSWYQQTPGQGLQFLFEYFSETQRNKGNFPGRFSGRQFSNSRSEMNVSTLELGDSALYLCASSLNRGSADTQYFGPGTRLTVL.

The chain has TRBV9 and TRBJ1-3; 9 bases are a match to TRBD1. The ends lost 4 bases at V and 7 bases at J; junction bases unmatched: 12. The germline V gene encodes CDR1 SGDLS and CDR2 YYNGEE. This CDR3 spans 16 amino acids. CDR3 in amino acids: CASSRDRVRRGNTIYF. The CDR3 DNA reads TGTGCCAGCAGCCGGGACAGGGTACGAAGAGGGAACACCATATATTTT.

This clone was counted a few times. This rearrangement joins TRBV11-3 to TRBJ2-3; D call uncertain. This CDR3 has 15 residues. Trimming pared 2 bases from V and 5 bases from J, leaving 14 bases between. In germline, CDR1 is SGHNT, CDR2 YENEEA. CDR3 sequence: CASSLQAGLGDTQYF. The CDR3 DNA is TGTGCCAGCAGCTTACAAGCTGGTCTTGGAGATACGCAGTATTTT.

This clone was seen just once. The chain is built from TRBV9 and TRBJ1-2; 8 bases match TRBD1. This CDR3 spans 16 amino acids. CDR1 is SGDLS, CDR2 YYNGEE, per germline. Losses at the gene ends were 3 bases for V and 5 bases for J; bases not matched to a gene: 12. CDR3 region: CASSAGTGQHPYGYTF. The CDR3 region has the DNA TGTGCCAGCAGCGCTGGGACAGGCCAACATCCTTATGGCTACACCTTC.

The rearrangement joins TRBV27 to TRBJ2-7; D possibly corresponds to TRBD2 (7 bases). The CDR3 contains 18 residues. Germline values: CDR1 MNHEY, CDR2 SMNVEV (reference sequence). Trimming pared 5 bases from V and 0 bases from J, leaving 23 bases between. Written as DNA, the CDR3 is TGTGCCAGCAGTAGTCCGGTGCGGGAGAGGGGGGGCTCCTACGAGCAGTACTTC. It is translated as CASSSPVRERGGSYEQYF.

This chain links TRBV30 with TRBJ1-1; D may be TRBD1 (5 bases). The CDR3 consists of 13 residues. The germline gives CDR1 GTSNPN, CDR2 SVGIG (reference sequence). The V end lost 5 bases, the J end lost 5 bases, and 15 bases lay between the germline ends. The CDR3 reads CAWGVQAFTEAFF. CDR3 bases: TGTGCCTGGGGAGTACAGGCGTTTACTGAAGCTTTCTTT.

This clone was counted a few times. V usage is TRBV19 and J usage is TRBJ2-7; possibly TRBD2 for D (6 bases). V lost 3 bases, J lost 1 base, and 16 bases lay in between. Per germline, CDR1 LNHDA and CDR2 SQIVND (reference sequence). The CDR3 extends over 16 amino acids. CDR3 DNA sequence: TGTGCCAGTAGTATGTTTAGCGGCGGAGGGTCCTACGAGCAGTACTTC. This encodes CASSMFSGGGSYEQYF.

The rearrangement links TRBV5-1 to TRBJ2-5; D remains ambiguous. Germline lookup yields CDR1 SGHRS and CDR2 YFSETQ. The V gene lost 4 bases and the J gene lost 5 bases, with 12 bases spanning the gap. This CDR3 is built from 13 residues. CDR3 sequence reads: CASSAYSEETQYF. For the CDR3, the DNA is TGCGCCAGCAGCGCTTATTCGGAGGAGACCCAGTACTTC. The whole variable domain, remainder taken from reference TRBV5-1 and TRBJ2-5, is KAGVTQTPRYLIKTRGQQVTLSCSPISGHRSVSWYQQTPGQGLQFLFEYFSETQRNKGNFPGRFSGRQFSNSRSEMNVSTLELGDSALYLCASSAYSEETQYFGPGTRLLVL.

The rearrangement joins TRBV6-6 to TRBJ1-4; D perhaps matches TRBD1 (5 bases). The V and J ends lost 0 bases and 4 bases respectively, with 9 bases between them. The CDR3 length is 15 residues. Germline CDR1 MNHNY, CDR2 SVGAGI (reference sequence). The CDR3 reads CASSYSGQGNEKLFF. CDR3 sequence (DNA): TGTGCCAGCAGTTACTCGGGGCAGGGTAATGAAAAACTGTTTTTT.

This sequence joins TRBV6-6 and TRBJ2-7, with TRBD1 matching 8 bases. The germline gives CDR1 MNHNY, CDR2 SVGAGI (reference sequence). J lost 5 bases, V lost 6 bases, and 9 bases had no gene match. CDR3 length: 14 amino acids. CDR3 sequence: CASRKDRVVNEQYF. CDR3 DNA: TGTGCCAGCAGGAAGGACAGGGTGGTCAACGAGCAGTACTTC.

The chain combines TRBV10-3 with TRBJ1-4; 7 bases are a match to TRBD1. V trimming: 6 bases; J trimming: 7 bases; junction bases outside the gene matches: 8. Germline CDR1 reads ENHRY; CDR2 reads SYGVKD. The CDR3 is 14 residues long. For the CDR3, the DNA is TGTGCCATCAGGGGGACAGAAAGAAGTGAAAAACTGTTTTTT. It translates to CAIRGTERSEKLFF.

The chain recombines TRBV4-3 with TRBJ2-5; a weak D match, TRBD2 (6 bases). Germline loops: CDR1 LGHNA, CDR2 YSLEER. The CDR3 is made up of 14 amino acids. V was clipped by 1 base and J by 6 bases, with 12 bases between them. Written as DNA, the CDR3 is TGCGCCAGCAGCCAAGTGAGGAGCGGGCAGACCCAGTACTTC. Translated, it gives CASSQVRSGQTQYF.

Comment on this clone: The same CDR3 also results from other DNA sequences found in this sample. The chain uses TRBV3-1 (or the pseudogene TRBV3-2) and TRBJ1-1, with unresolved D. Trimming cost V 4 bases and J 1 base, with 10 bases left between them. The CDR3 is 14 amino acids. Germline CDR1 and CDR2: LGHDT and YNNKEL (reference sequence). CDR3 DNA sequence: TGTGCCAGCAGCCTCAGTGGAGGGAACACTGAAGCTTTCTTT. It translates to CASSLSGGNTEAFF.

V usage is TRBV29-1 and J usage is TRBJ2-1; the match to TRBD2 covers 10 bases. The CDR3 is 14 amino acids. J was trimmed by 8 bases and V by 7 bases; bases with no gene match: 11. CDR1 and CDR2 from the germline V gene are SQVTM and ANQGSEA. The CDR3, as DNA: TGCAGCGACGATGGTCTAGCGGGAGCAGATGAGCAGTTCTTC. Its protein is CSDDGLAGADEQFF.

CDR3 region: CASSREGEAFF. CDR3 sequence (DNA): TGTGCCAGCAGTCGAGAGGGTGAAGCTTTCTTT. The chain is built from TRBV6-5 and TRBJ1-1, with D unresolved. Trimming stripped 5 bases from V and 7 bases from J, with 8 bases between. CDR3 size: 11 residues. Looked up from germline, CDR1 is MNHEY and CDR2 is SVGAGI.

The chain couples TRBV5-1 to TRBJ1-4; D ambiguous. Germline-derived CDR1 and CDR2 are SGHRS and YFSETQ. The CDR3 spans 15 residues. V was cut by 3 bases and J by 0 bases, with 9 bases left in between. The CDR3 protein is CASSSSGATNEKLFF. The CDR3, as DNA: TGCGCCAGCAGCTCCTCAGGTGCAACTAATGAAAAACTGTTTTTT. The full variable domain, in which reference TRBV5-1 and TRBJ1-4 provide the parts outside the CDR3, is KAGVTQTPRYLIKTRGQQVTLSCSPISGHRSVSWYQQTPGQGLQFLFEYFSETQRNKGNFPGRFSGRQFSNSRSEMNVSTLELGDSALYLCASSSSGATNEKLFFGSGTQLSVL.

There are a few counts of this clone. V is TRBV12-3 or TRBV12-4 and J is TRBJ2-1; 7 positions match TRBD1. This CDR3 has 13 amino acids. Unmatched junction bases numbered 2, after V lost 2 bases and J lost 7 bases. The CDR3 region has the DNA TGTGCCAGCAGTTTACCGGGACAGAATGAGCAGTTCTTC. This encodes CASSLPGQNEQFF.

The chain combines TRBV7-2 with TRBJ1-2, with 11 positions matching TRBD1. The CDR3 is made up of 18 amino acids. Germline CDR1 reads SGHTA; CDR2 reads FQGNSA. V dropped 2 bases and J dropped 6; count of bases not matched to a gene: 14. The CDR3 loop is CASSLTSTGTGGRNGYTF. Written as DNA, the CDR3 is TGTGCCAGCAGCTTAACGTCCACCGGGACAGGGGGAAGGAATGGCTACACCTTC. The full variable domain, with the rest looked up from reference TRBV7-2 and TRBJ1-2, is GAGVSQSPSNKVTEKGKDVELRCDPISGHTALYWYRQSLGQGLEFLIYFQGNSAPDKSGLPSDRFSAERTGGSVSTLTIQRTQQEDSAVYLCASSLTSTGTGGRNGYTFGSGTRLTVV.